The sequence of this TCR beta chain was determined in a study of monozygotic twins with inflammatory bowel disease (dated by TCRdb to the late 2010s). About the study as a whole: A total of approximately 28 monozygotic twin pairs were included in the full study, comprising nine German pairs (four IBD-concordant, five IBD-discordant) and 19 IBD-discordant Danish pairs. Each individual had, on average, about 151 000 unique TCRalpha sequences and 181 000 unique TCRbeta sequences available for analysis. The search for disease-associated traits relied mainly on comparing, within discordant pairs, IBD patients with their genetically identical healthy co-twins. General findings and caveats noted by the study authors: No difference in repertoire similarity was observed between concordant and discordant twins, possibly owing to limited statistical power. IBD patients had lower TCRbeta repertoire diversity, measured by the inverse Simpson index, than their healthy co-twins. No single strong signal or clonotype linked to IBD turned up in the results, so the idea that one exists was not supported. Because patients received different immunosuppressive treatments, the repertoires may have picked up extra background noise and variability between individuals. Compared with healthy twins, IBD patients had fewer clonotypes in common with other individuals, a difference most pronounced in patients showing signs of disease activity. The analysis was unable to tell different T cell subtypes apart.

On this clonotype itself: Its specific antigen is unknown.

The library came from 5' RACE. The input for every TCR library was roughly 3.5 ug of total RNA. For each sample, cDNA synthesis with SMARTScribe reverse transcriptase was split into eight separate reactions. During cDNA synthesis, unique molecular identifiers containing a 6-nucleotide sample barcode were introduced by template switching. TCRalpha and TCRbeta cDNA was amplified in two nested PCRs of approximately 17 and 9 cycles, and bead purification was carried out after each PCR. Before amplification, cDNA was treated with uracil DNA-glycosylase and purified using the QIAquick PCR purification kit. The second PCR added Illumina TruSeq-compatible adapters along with sample-specific barcodes. Library quality and concentration were checked on TapeStation and Qubit, and libraries were pooled at around 5 ng each. Pooled libraries were sequenced on an Illumina HiSeq2500 single-index Rapid Run with 2 x 100 bp reads and custom sequencing primers. For the original study's pipeline: MiGEC version 1.2.6 was used for UMI-based consensus assembly to correct PCR and sequencing errors. MiXCR version 2.1.1 was used to carry out V(D)J alignment, clonotype assembly and CDR3 extraction. Gene usage, clonotype sharing and MAIT/NKT TCR abundance were normalised by analysing the top 1000, 10 000 and 20 000 clonotypes per sample. Diversity was computed as the inverse Simpson index with the vegan R package after downsampling to 27 000 UMIs. Paired Mann-Whitney U tests were applied to discordant twin pairs, with Benjamini-Hochberg correction for multiple testing. TCRdb reprocessed the reads and lists each CDR3 protein sequence as a single entry, with no DNA. The V and J calls and clone size are TCRdb's, not the authors'. The sample table gives some 170,000 distinct CDR3 sequences. The ten largest make up approximately 7% of the sample.

An approximately 2.6 ml peripheral blood sample was drawn into PAXgene tubes per donor and stored at -80°C. Total RNA was isolated from whole blood with the PAXgene blood miRNA kit on an automated QIAcube, without T cell sorting. Peripheral blood from monozygotic twin pairs, either concordant or discordant for inflammatory bowel disease, underwent deep TCRalpha and TCRbeta repertoire profiling that used unique molecular barcoding. For every twin pair, smoking habits were documented, and each individual was categorised as a current, former or never smoker. Sequencing used blood. The sequence derives from a human donor with ulcerative colitis or Crohn's disease, or a healthy co-twin of an affected twin (not recorded which).

CDR3 sequence: CASREGVGSTGELFF. This chain is built from TRBV7-8 and TRBJ2-2; TCRdb indicates TRBD1, and absent DNA this call remains unverified. CDR1 and CDR2 are drawn from the germline V gene: SGHVS, FQNEAQ. Taken from cysteine to phenylalanine, the CDR3 has 15 residues. No DNA has been recorded.